The next 6 T cell receptor beta chains were all read from a single sample in a study of CD8 T cells in Susac syndrome. The authors reverse transcribed about 0.45 to 1 ug RNA with random hexamers. TCRdb used MiXCR to reprocess the immunoSEQ multiplex PCR reads, holding one entry per CDR3 protein. The sample has approximately 200,000 distinct CDR3 sequences; roughly 94% are singletons. Source material: CD4+ T cells from PBMCs. The origin of the receptors is a human donor with multiple sclerosis.

V is TRBV30 and J is TRBJ1-4, with 7 bases aligning to TRBD1. V lost 6 bases to trimming and J lost 3 bases; unmatched junction nucleotides: 4. Germline-derived CDR1 and CDR2 are GTSNPN and SVGIG (reference sequence). The CDR3 spans 13 residues. CDR3 amino acids: CACTGTANEKLFF. The CDR3 coding sequence is TGTGCCTGCACCGGGACAGCTAATGAAAAACTGTTTTTT.

The CDR3 region has the DNA TGTGCCAGCATCTCAGGGGTACTCACAGATACGCAGTATTTT. Protein: CASISGVLTDTQYF. The chain is built from TRBV7-2 and TRBJ2-3; D perhaps matches TRBD1 (6 bases). Germline values: CDR1 SGHTA, CDR2 FQGNSA. The CDR3 length is 14 residues. Trimming took off 7 bases at V and 2 bases at J, with 13 bases between the two ends.

V usage is TRBV12-3 or TRBV12-4 and J usage is TRBJ1-5, with 8 bases identical to TRBD1. With 6 bases clipped from V and 14 bases from J, the junction kept 12 bases outside the gene matches. This CDR3 contains 13 residues. CDR3 residues: CASSGQGPNPEHF. As DNA, the CDR3 is TGTGCCAGCAGCGGACAGGGTCCTAATCCCGAGCATTTT.

This rearrangement joins TRBV30 to TRBJ1-1; unclear D gene. The CDR3 has 12 residues. With 8 bases removed from V and 1 base from J, the gap between germline ends came to 11 bases. Germline lookup yields CDR1 GTSNPN and CDR2 SVGIG (reference sequence). CDR3 amino acids: CARGRENTEAFF. CDR3 sequence (DNA): TGTGCCCGAGGACGGGAGAACACTGAAGCTTTCTTT.

This clonotype is a singleton in its sample. The chain uses TRBV5-1 and TRBJ2-5; 8 bases are shared with TRBD2. Germline values: CDR1 SGHRS, CDR2 YFSETQ. Trimming took 1 base from V and 10 from J; bases not matched to a gene: 12. This CDR3 has 15 residues. The CDR3 protein is CASSLWPTSDGGQYF. Written as DNA, the CDR3 is TGCGCCAGCAGCTTGTGGCCGACTAGCGACGGAGGCCAGTACTTC.

The gene calls are TRBV20-1 and TRBJ2-5; tentatively, D is TRBD1 or TRBD2 (5 bases each). This CDR3 is built from 11 residues. The V end lost 4 bases, the J end lost 5 bases, and 8 bases lay between the germline ends. CDR1 and CDR2 (germline): DFQATT, SNEGSKA (reference sequence). CDR3 nucleotides: TGCAGTGCTACCGGGGACGAGACCCAGTACTTC. This translates into CSATGDETQYF.